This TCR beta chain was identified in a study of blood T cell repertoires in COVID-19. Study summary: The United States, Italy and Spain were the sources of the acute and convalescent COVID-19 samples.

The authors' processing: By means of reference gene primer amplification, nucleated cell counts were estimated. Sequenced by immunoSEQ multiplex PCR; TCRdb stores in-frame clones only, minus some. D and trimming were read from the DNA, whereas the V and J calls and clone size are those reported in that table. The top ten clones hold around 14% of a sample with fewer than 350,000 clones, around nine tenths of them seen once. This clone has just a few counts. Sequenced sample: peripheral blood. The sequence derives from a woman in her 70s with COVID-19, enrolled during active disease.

The CDR3 DNA follows: TGTGCCAGTAGGCACACCGGGACAGGGTCCTATGGCTACACCTTC. It translates to CASRHTGTGSYGYTF. The genes are TRBV19 and TRBJ1-2; 9 bases align to TRBD1. CDR1 is LNHDA and CDR2 is SQIVND in the germline V gene (reference sequence). Trimming at V came to 6 bases and at J to 4 bases, leaving 9 bases not matched to a gene. The CDR3 has 15 residues.